This T cell receptor beta chain was sequenced for a study of follicular helper T cells after annual influenza vaccination. Study summary: Blood was drawn on days 0, 7 and 28 after vaccination. Study-wide findings and caveats: ICOS+CD38+ cTfh clonality tracked population frequency, and its change tracked circulating plasmablast change. Recurrent ICOS+CD38+ cTfh clonotypes included tetramer and AIM influenza-specific ones.

As regards this clone: Its antigen is currently unknown.

TCRdb's copy holds only in-frame clones and misses some; the assay was immunoSEQ multiplex PCR. The repertoire has around 1,700 clones, 84% of them found once; the top ten carry approximately 4.5%. Time point: 2015-2016 season, pre-vaccination. Vaccine contraindications, substance abuse, HIV/AIDS, active malignancy and active illness excluded donors. The sample here was CXCR5+ CD38- circulating T follicular helper cells from blood, taken on the day of influenza vaccination. Subset indicated: circulating Tfh, non-naive CD4+CXCR5+PD-1+ (ICOS+CD38+ or ICOS-CD38-). The sequence derives from an adult who received the influenza vaccine.

In DNA form, the CDR3 reads TGTGCCAGCTCGGAACTAGCGGGGGGGGATACCTACGAGCAGTACTTC. It codes for CASSELAGGDTYEQYF. The V gene is TRBV18, the J gene TRBJ2-7, with TRBD2 matching over 13 bases. Looked up from germline, CDR1 is KGHSH and CDR2 is LQKENI. V lost 6 bases and J lost 2; bases outside the gene matches: 7. The CDR3 loop spans 16 amino acids. Full variable domain (outside the CDR3, taken from reference TRBV18 and TRBJ2-7): NAGVMQNPRHLVRRRGQEARLRCSPMKGHSHVYWYRQLPEEGLKFMVYLQKENIIDESGMPKERFSAEFPKEGPSILRIQQVVRGDSAAYFCASSELAGGDTYEQYFGPGTRLTVT.